A selection of T cell receptor beta chains follows, all from one sample in a study of shared T cell receptors in the human thymus. Produced via immunoSEQ multiplex PCR; TCRdb's table is partial and in-frame only. The sample contains hundreds of thousands of clones, approximately 87% of which appear only once. Separately, the same data were catalogued under a study of human thymus T cells.

The sequencing input was thymocytes. The receptors come from a boy less than two years old with a congenital heart defect. Both conserved end residues are part of each CDR3. The order of the fields is J gene, clone size, D gene, V gene, CDR3 DNA, CDR3 protein. The D gene is left open where the match is weak. The listing skips clone size in some rows; elsewhere it reads once, few, many or a size class.

j_call: TRBJ2-1; clone_size: .; d_call: TRBD2; v_call: TRBV27; cdr3_nt: TGTGCCAGCAGTTTGCCGGGACTAGCGGGCCTCAATGAGCAGTTCTTC; cdr3_aa: CASSLPGLAGLNEQFF
j_call: TRBJ1-2; clone_size: once; d_call: .; v_call: TRBV13; cdr3_nt: TGTGCCAGCAGCCCCTCTAATATCCCGCCTGCTTTTTCTAGTGGCTACACCTTC; cdr3_aa: CASSPSNIPPAFSSGYTF
j_call: TRBJ1-5; clone_size: .; d_call: .; v_call: TRBV10-3; cdr3_nt: TGTGCCATCAGTGAGACAGATCAGCCCCAGCATTTT; cdr3_aa: CAISETDQPQHF
j_call: TRBJ1-5; clone_size: .; d_call: .; v_call: TRBV30; cdr3_nt: TGTGCCTGGAAGGGCAGGGGTAATCAGCCCCAGCATTTT; cdr3_aa: CAWKGRGNQPQHF
j_call: TRBJ1-5; clone_size: .; d_call: TRBD1; v_call: TRBV28; cdr3_nt: TGTGCCAGCAGTTTGAACAGGGGGCTGCGTCAGCCCCAGCATTTT; cdr3_aa: CASSLNRGLRQPQHF
j_call: TRBJ1-1; clone_size: .; d_call: TRBD1; v_call: TRBV5-1; cdr3_nt: TGCGCCAGCAGCTTGGAAGGTCAGGGGGCTGAAGCTTTCTTT; cdr3_aa: CASSLEGQGAEAFF
j_call: TRBJ2-7; clone_size: .; d_call: .; v_call: TRBV12-5; cdr3_nt: TGTGCTAGTGGTTTCGGGCCCGGTAGGGGATTCTACGAGCAGTACTTC; cdr3_aa: CASGFGPGRGFYEQYF
j_call: TRBJ2-3; clone_size: .; d_call: TRBD2; v_call: TRBV4-3; cdr3_nt: TGCGCCAGCAGCCCCAGAACCCGACTAGCGGGGGGGCATGTGAATAGCACAGATACGCAGTATTTT; cdr3_aa: CASSPRTRLAGGHVNSTDTQYF
j_call: TRBJ2-1; clone_size: .; d_call: TRBD2; v_call: TRBV9; cdr3_nt: TGTGCCAGCAGCGTCCCCGGACTAGCGGCGAACAATGAGCAGTTCTTC; cdr3_aa: CASSVPGLAANNEQFF
j_call: TRBJ1-2; clone_size: .; d_call: TRBD1; v_call: TRBV15; cdr3_nt: TGTGCCACCAGCAAAGCCTACAGGACAGGGGCGAACTATGGCTACACCTTC; cdr3_aa: CATSKAYRTGANYGYTF
j_call: TRBJ2-1; clone_size: once; d_call: .; v_call: TRBV28; cdr3_nt: TGTGCCAGCAGTCCCCGACTAGGCTCGGGAAATGAGCAGTTCTTC; cdr3_aa: CASSPRLGSGNEQFF
j_call: TRBJ1-2; clone_size: .; d_call: TRBD1; v_call: TRBV5-5; cdr3_nt: TGTGCCAGCAGCTTCCGGACAGGGTGTGACTATGGCTACACCTTC; cdr3_aa: CASSFRTGCDYGYTF
j_call: TRBJ2-5; clone_size: .; d_call: .; v_call: TRBV4-3; cdr3_nt: TGCGCCAGCAGCAGAGCCACCGGGACATCTCCAATTGGAGAGACCCAGTACTTC; cdr3_aa: CASSRATGTSPIGETQYF
j_call: TRBJ2-2; clone_size: .; d_call: TRBD2; v_call: TRBV15; cdr3_nt: TGTGCCACCAGCAGATCCACTCTAGCGGGGGCGAACACCGGGGAGCTGTTTTTT; cdr3_aa: CATSRSTLAGANTGELFF
j_call: TRBJ1-1; clone_size: .; d_call: .; v_call: TRBV19; cdr3_nt: TGTGCCAGTACCGGGGGAGGGACGAACACTGAAGCTTTCTTT; cdr3_aa: CASTGGGTNTEAFF
j_call: TRBJ2-1; clone_size: .; d_call: .; v_call: TRBV28; cdr3_nt: TGTGCCAGCAGCAGGGACTGCCGCGATTACAATGAGCAGTTCTTC; cdr3_aa: CASSRDCRDYNEQFF
j_call: TRBJ2-6; clone_size: .; d_call: TRBD1; v_call: TRBV19; cdr3_nt: TGTGCCAGTAGTATAGAGGGACAGGGGGCAGAGGGGGCCAACGTCCTGACTTTC; cdr3_aa: CASSIEGQGAEGANVLTF
j_call: TRBJ1-2; clone_size: .; d_call: TRBD1; v_call: TRBV7-9; cdr3_nt: TGTGCCAGCAGCCCTGAACAGGGGGGGATTCTCTATGGCTACACCTTC; cdr3_aa: CASSPEQGGILYGYTF
j_call: TRBJ1-4; clone_size: .; d_call: .; v_call: TRBV30; cdr3_nt: TGTGCCTGGAGCACCAGGGCGGAGGAAAAACTGTTTTTT; cdr3_aa: CAWSTRAEEKLFF
j_call: TRBJ2-1; clone_size: .; d_call: TRBD2; v_call: TRBV4-3; cdr3_nt: TGCGCCAGCAGCCTAAACGGGACTAGCGAGTACAATGAGCAGTTCTTC; cdr3_aa: CASSLNGTSEYNEQFF
j_call: TRBJ1-4; clone_size: .; d_call: TRBD1; v_call: TRBV28; cdr3_nt: TGTGCCAGCAGTTTCGGGGGCCCGTCAGGGGGGCTTCGGGGTGAAAAACTGTTTTTT; cdr3_aa: CASSFGGPSGGLRGEKLFF
j_call: TRBJ1-2; clone_size: once; d_call: .; v_call: TRBV5-1; cdr3_nt: TGCGCCAGCAGCTCGCGGTCAGAGAGCTATGGCTACACCTTC; cdr3_aa: CASSSRSESYGYTF
j_call: TRBJ1-1; clone_size: few; d_call: .; v_call: TRBV6-1; cdr3_nt: TGTGCCAGCAGTGAAGCCCAGGCGATCTCGAACACTGAAGCTTTCTTT; cdr3_aa: CASSEAQAISNTEAFF
j_call: TRBJ2-1; clone_size: .; d_call: TRBD1; v_call: TRBV6-5; cdr3_nt: TGTGCCAGCAGTTATTCGGACAGGGAACCCTACAATGAGCAGTTCTTC; cdr3_aa: CASSYSDREPYNEQFF
j_call: TRBJ2-7; clone_size: few; d_call: .; v_call: TRBV6-5; cdr3_nt: TGTGCCAGCGCGGAGAGTTTTTCCTACGAGCAGTACTTC; cdr3_aa: CASAESFSYEQYF
j_call: TRBJ2-7; clone_size: .; d_call: .; v_call: TRBV28; cdr3_nt: TGTGCCAGCAGTTTTAGCCCCCGGGAGCAGTACTTC; cdr3_aa: CASSFSPREQYF
j_call: TRBJ2-2; clone_size: .; d_call: .; v_call: TRBV28; cdr3_nt: TGTGCCAGCAGCCCGGGAATCGAAGTACAGTCGTTACCGAACACCGGGGAGCTGTTTTTT; cdr3_aa: CASSPGIEVQSLPNTGELFF
j_call: TRBJ1-1; clone_size: .; d_call: TRBD1; v_call: TRBV27; cdr3_nt: TGTGCCAGTCGCCTACGGGACAGCGCATTTAACGCAAAGAACACTGAAGCTTTCTTT; cdr3_aa: CASRLRDSAFNAKNTEAFF
j_call: TRBJ2-7; clone_size: few; d_call: .; v_call: TRBV14; cdr3_nt: TGTGCCAGCAGCCAAGGGAAGGTGGCGGGGCGGTGCTACGAGCAGTACTTC; cdr3_aa: CASSQGKVAGRCYEQYF
j_call: TRBJ1-5; clone_size: .; d_call: .; v_call: TRBV27; cdr3_nt: TGTGCCAGCAGCGCCCTCTACGGGATTAATCAGCCCCAGCATTTT; cdr3_aa: CASSALYGINQPQHF
j_call: TRBJ2-7; clone_size: .; d_call: TRBD2; v_call: TRBV28; cdr3_nt: TGTGCCAGCAGATTTAGGTACGGGGGGACCTCCTACGAGCAGTACTTC; cdr3_aa: CASRFRYGGTSYEQYF
j_call: TRBJ2-7; clone_size: few; d_call: TRBD1; v_call: TRBV5-1; cdr3_nt: TGCGCCAGCAGCGTGTACAGGGGCCCCTACGAGCAGTACTTC; cdr3_aa: CASSVYRGPYEQYF
j_call: TRBJ2-7; clone_size: once; d_call: .; v_call: TRBV2; cdr3_nt: TGTGCCAGCAACACAGGTCCCTACGAGCAGTACTTC; cdr3_aa: CASNTGPYEQYF
j_call: TRBJ2-3; clone_size: .; d_call: TRBD2; v_call: TRBV5-6; cdr3_nt: TGTGCCAGCAGCTTGGCCCCAGCGGGGGTAGCTAGCACAGATACGCAGTATTTT; cdr3_aa: CASSLAPAGVASTDTQYF
j_call: TRBJ1-1; clone_size: .; d_call: TRBD1; v_call: TRBV25-1; cdr3_nt: TGTGCCAGCAGTGGCGGGACAGGGGCTGGGGGGACTGAAGCTTTCTTT; cdr3_aa: CASSGGTGAGGTEAFF
j_call: TRBJ1-1; clone_size: few; d_call: TRBD1; v_call: TRBV28; cdr3_nt: TGTGCCAGCAGTCCAGTAGGACAGGGCACTGAAGCTTTCTTT; cdr3_aa: CASSPVGQGTEAFF
j_call: TRBJ2-1; clone_size: .; d_call: TRBD2; v_call: TRBV7-6; cdr3_nt: TGTGCCAGCAGCACTAGGACTAGCGGGAGAGACAATGAGCAGTTCTTC; cdr3_aa: CASSTRTSGRDNEQFF
j_call: TRBJ2-7; clone_size: .; d_call: TRBD2; v_call: TRBV13; cdr3_nt: TGTGCCAGCAGCTCGGGGGAGAGCAGCGGGACCTATTACGAGCAGTACTTC; cdr3_aa: CASSSGESSGTYYEQYF
j_call: TRBJ2-7; clone_size: once; d_call: .; v_call: TRBV28; cdr3_nt: TGTGCCAGCAGTTTACAGCGGGACGAGCAGTACTTC; cdr3_aa: CASSLQRDEQYF
j_call: TRBJ1-5; clone_size: .; d_call: TRBD1; v_call: TRBV7-2; cdr3_nt: TGTGCCAGCAGCTTAGAGGTCTCCCTGACAGGGCCGAAGCAGCCCCAGCATTTT; cdr3_aa: CASSLEVSLTGPKQPQHF
j_call: TRBJ1-2; clone_size: once; d_call: .; v_call: TRBV28; cdr3_nt: TGTGCCGTTGGGGGGGGTTATGGCTACACCTTC; cdr3_aa: CAVGGGYGYTF
j_call: TRBJ2-1; clone_size: .; d_call: TRBD2; v_call: TRBV6-4; cdr3_nt: TGTGCCAGCAGTGACTCAAGGACTAGCATCTATGAGCAGTTCTTC; cdr3_aa: CASSDSRTSIYEQFF
j_call: TRBJ1-6; clone_size: .; d_call: .; v_call: TRBV14; cdr3_nt: TGTGCCAGCGGAACCGGGACAAGGGTTTCACCCCTCCACTTT; cdr3_aa: CASGTGTRVSPLHF
j_call: TRBJ2-5; clone_size: .; d_call: TRBD1; v_call: TRBV5-6; cdr3_nt: TGTGCCAGCAGCTGTCCGGGACAGGGGCAGGAGACCCAGTACTTC; cdr3_aa: CASSCPGQGQETQYF
j_call: TRBJ2-7; clone_size: .; d_call: TRBD1; v_call: TRBV30; cdr3_nt: TGTGCCTGGAACCGGGACAGGGTTCTTTACGAGCAGTACTTC; cdr3_aa: CAWNRDRVLYEQYF
j_call: TRBJ1-1; clone_size: .; d_call: .; v_call: TRBV7-3; cdr3_nt: TGTGCCAGCAGCTTAGCGGACACAGACACTGAAGCTTTCTTT; cdr3_aa: CASSLADTDTEAFF
j_call: TRBJ2-3; clone_size: .; d_call: .; v_call: TRBV6-5; cdr3_nt: TGTGCCAGCAGTTACTCGACAGTTCCAGATACGCAGTATTTT; cdr3_aa: CASSYSTVPDTQYF
j_call: TRBJ2-7; clone_size: .; d_call: .; v_call: TRBV9; cdr3_nt: TGTGCCAGCGGAGGTCTCTCCCACGAGCAGTACTTC; cdr3_aa: CASGGLSHEQYF
j_call: TRBJ2-7; clone_size: .; d_call: TRBD2; v_call: TRBV12-5; cdr3_nt: TGTGCTAGTGGGTACCCGGGACTAGCGGGAGCGGGGACCTACGAGCAGTACTTC; cdr3_aa: CASGYPGLAGAGTYEQYF
j_call: TRBJ2-3; clone_size: few; d_call: .; v_call: TRBV4-3; cdr3_nt: TGCGCCAGCAGCCCTAATCGCGGACAGAGCACAGATACGCAGTATTTT; cdr3_aa: CASSPNRGQSTDTQYF
j_call: TRBJ1-1; clone_size: .; d_call: .; v_call: TRBV11-1; cdr3_nt: TGTGCCAGCAGCGATCGAGGCCTCAGGAACACTGAAGCTTTCTTT; cdr3_aa: CASSDRGLRNTEAFF
j_call: TRBJ2-7; clone_size: .; d_call: TRBD1; v_call: TRBV4-3; cdr3_nt: TGCGCCAGCAGCCCCGGACAGGTCCACGAGCAGTACTTC; cdr3_aa: CASSPGQVHEQYF
j_call: TRBJ1-1; clone_size: .; d_call: .; v_call: TRBV29-1; cdr3_nt: TGCAGCGTCAACAGGGAGAAGGACACTGAAGCTTTCTTT; cdr3_aa: CSVNREKDTEAFF
j_call: TRBJ2-1; clone_size: .; d_call: TRBD2; v_call: TRBV20-1; cdr3_nt: TGCAGTGCTAACTTGCGGGGGGAGCAGTTCTTC; cdr3_aa: CSANLRGEQFF
j_call: TRBJ1-1; clone_size: .; d_call: .; v_call: TRBV19; cdr3_nt: TGTGCCAGTAGTCTACCGAACACTGAAGCTTTCTTT; cdr3_aa: CASSLPNTEAFF
j_call: TRBJ1-1; clone_size: .; d_call: .; v_call: TRBV5-7; cdr3_nt: TGTGCCAGCAGCTTGTACAGGCCAAACGAAGCTTTCTTT; cdr3_aa: CASSLYRPNEAFF
j_call: TRBJ1-2; clone_size: .; d_call: TRBD1; v_call: TRBV12-5; cdr3_nt: TGTGCTAGTGCACAGGGGGCGAGGGGTGGCTACACCTTC; cdr3_aa: CASAQGARGGYTF
j_call: TRBJ1-2; clone_size: .; d_call: TRBD1; v_call: TRBV10-3; cdr3_nt: TGTGCCATCACCGCAGGGACAGGCACTAACTATGGCTACACCTTC; cdr3_aa: CAITAGTGTNYGYTF
j_call: TRBJ1-3; clone_size: .; d_call: TRBD1; v_call: TRBV6-1; cdr3_nt: TGTGCCAGCAGTGAAGGGGGGGACAGGTTATTGAGCTCTGGAAACACCATATATTTT; cdr3_aa: CASSEGGDRLLSSGNTIYF